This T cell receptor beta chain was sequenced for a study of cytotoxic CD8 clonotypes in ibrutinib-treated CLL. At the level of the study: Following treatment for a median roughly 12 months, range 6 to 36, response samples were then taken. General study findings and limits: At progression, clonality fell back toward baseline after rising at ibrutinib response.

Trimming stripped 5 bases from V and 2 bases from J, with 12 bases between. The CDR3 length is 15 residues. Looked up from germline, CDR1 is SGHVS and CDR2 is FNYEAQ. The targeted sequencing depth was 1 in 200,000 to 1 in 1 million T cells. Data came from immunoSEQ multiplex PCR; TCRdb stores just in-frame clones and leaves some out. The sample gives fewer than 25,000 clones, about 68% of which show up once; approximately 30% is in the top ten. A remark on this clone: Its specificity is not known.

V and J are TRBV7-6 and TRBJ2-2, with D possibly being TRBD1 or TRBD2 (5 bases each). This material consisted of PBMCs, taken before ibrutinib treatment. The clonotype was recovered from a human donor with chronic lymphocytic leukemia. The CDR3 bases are TGTGCCAGCAGCGACCGGGACGCCAACACCGGGGAGCTGTTTTTT. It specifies CASSDRDANTGELFF.